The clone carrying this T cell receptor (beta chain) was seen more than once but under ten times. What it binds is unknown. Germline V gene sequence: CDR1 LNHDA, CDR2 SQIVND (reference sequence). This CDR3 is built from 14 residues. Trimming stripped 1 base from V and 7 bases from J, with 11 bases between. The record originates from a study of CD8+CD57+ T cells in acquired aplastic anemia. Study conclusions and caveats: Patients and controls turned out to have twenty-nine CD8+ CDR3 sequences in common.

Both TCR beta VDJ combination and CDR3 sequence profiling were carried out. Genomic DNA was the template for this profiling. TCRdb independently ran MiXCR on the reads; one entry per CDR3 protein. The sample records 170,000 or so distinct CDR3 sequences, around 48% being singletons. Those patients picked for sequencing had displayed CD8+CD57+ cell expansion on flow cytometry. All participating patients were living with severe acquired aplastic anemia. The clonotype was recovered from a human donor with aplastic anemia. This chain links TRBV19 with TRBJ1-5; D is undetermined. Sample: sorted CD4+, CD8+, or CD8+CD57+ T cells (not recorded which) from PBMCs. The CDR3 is CASSIGRGKQPQHF. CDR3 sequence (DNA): TGTGCCAGTAGTATAGGCCGTGGGAAGCAGCCCCAGCATTTT.